This record covers a single TCR beta chain. TCRdb's copy holds only in-frame clones and misses some; the assay was immunoSEQ multiplex PCR. The sample contains roughly 73,000 clones, over 85% of which appear only once. The entry originates in a study of blood T cell repertoires in COVID-19. CDR1 and CDR2 from the germline V gene are SGHTS and YDEGEE. There are 15 residues in the CDR3. V dropped 1 base and J dropped 4; count of bases not matched to a gene: 5. This sequence joins TRBV5-8 and TRBJ2-1, with TRBD2 identical over 7 bases. The sequence derives from a man aged 45 to 65 with acute or convalescent COVID-19. The source material was peripheral blood. Written as DNA, the CDR3 is TGTGCCAGCAGCTTGTTATCTAGCGGTTACAATGAGCAGTTCTTC. Translated, it gives CASSLLSSGYNEQFF.